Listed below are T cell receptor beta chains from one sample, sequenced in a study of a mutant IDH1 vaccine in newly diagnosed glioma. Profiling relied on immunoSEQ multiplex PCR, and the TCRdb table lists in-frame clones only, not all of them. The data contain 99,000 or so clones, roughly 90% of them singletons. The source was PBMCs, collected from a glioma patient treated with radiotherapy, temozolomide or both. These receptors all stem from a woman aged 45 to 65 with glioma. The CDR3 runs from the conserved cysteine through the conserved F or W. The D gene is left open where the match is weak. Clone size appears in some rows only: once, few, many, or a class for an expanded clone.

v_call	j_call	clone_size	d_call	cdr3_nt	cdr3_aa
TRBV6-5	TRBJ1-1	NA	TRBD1	TGTGCCACCAGGGGGTTTGTTAACACTGAAGCTTTCTTT	CATRGFVNTEAFF
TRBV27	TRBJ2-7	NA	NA	TGTGCCAGCAGTTTATCGACGGCTACCTACGAGCAGTACTTC	CASSLSTATYEQYF
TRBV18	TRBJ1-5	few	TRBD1	TGTGCCAGCTCACTTCCCGGGCAGGGGGCGAATCAGCCCCAGCATTTT	CASSLPGQGANQPQHF
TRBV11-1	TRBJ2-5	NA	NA	TGTGCCAGCAGCCCCAGTGCGGGGGCGGGGGAGACCCAGTACTTC	CASSPSAGAGETQYF
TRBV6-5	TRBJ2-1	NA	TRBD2	TGTGCCAGCAGTCTGACTAGCGGGAGGGCGAATGAGCAGTTCTTC	CASSLTSGRANEQFF
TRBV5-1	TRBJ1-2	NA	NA	TGCGCCAGCAGCCCCCTGATTACTGCTAACTATGGCTACACCTTC	CASSPLITANYGYTF
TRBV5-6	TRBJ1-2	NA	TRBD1	TGTGCCAGCAGCTTGAGGACAGGGTGGGATGGCTACACCTTC	CASSLRTGWDGYTF
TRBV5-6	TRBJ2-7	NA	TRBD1	TGTGCCAGCAGCTCACTTAGAGGGGGCAGGTACGAGCAGTACTTC	CASSSLRGGRYEQYF
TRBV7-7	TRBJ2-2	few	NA	TGTGCTAGCAGCTTGCAGGGGACCGGGGAGCTGTTTTTT	CASSLQGTGELFF
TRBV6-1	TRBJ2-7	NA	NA	TGTGCCAGCAGTTCCGGGAGCTACGAGCAGTACTTC	CASSSGSYEQYF
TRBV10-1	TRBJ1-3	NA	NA	TGCGCCAACTTTACCCGGGACAACGGAAACACCATATATTTT	CANFTRDNGNTIYF
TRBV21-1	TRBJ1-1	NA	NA	TGTGCCAGCAGCAAAGCTCTCCTTTGGATCCTAAACACTGAAGCTTTCTTT	CASSKALLWILNTEAFF
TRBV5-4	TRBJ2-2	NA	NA	TGTGCCAGCAGCTTGGCGGGGCGGAACACCGGGGAGCTGTTTTTT	CASSLAGRNTGELFF
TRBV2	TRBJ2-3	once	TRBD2	TGTGCCAGCAGGAGGACTAGCGGGTTGACAGATACGCAGTATTTT	CASRRTSGLTDTQYF
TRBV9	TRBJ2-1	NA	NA	TGTGCCAGCAGCCCGGGTACAGGGAGTGAGCAGTTCTTC	CASSPGTGSEQFF
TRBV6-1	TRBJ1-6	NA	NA	TGTGCCAGCAGTGAAGCGGTCGTTCTTGGAAGGTATAATTCACCCCTCCACTTT	CASSEAVVLGRYNSPLHF
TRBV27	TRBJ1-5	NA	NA	TGTGCCAGCAGCCAGGGCAATCAGCCCCAGCATTTT	CASSQGNQPQHF
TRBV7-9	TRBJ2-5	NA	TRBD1	TGTGCCAGCAGCTTCAGGACAGGGGTGGAGACCCAGTACTTC	CASSFRTGVETQYF
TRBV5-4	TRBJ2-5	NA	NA	TGTGCCAGCAGCCCTGGGTACCAAGAGACCCAGTACTTC	CASSPGYQETQYF
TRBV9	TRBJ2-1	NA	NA	TGTGCCAGCAGCGTAACGAACAATGAGCAGTTCTTC	CASSVTNNEQFF
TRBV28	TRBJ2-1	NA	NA	TGTGCCAGCAGTTGGGGGACTTCGAGATACAATGAGCAGTTCTTC	CASSWGTSRYNEQFF
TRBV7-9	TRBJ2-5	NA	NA	TGTGCCAGCAGCTTCTGGTTGGAGACCCAGTACTTC	CASSFWLETQYF
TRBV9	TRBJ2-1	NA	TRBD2	TGTGCCAGCAGCACCCAGGTAAGCGGGACCTACAATGAGCAGTTCTTC	CASSTQVSGTYNEQFF
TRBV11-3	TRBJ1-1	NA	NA	TGTGCCAGCAGCTTAAAAGGCGGGAACACTGAAGCTTTCTTT	CASSLKGGNTEAFF
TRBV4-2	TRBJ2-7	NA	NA	TGTGCCAGCAGCGACAGCTACGAGCAGTACTTC	CASSDSYEQYF
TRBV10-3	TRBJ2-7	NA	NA	TGTGCCATCAGTGAAGGGACAAGGTACTACGAGCAGTACTTC	CAISEGTRYYEQYF
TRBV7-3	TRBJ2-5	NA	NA	TGTGCCAGCAGCTTAACTGGAACACCCCAAGAGACCCAGTACTTC	CASSLTGTPQETQYF
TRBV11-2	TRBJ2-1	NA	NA	TGTGCCAGCAGCCTCTCGATTAGCGGAGCTTTAACGAGGCAGTTCTTC	CASSLSISGALTRQFF
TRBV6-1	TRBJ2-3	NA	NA	TGTGCCAGCAGTGAAGCCCACCCTCGGGATACGCAGTATTTT	CASSEAHPRDTQYF
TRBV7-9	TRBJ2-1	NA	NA	TGTGCCAGCAGCGCCAGGGGTGATAGCTACAATGAGCAGTTCTTC	CASSARGDSYNEQFF
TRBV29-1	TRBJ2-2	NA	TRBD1	TGCAGCGTTGGCCCGGGACAGGGCCCCGGGGAGCTGTTTTTT	CSVGPGQGPGELFF
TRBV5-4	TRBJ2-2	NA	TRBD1	TGTGCCAGCAGCACCGGGACAGGGCGGACCGGGGAGCTGTTTTTT	CASSTGTGRTGELFF